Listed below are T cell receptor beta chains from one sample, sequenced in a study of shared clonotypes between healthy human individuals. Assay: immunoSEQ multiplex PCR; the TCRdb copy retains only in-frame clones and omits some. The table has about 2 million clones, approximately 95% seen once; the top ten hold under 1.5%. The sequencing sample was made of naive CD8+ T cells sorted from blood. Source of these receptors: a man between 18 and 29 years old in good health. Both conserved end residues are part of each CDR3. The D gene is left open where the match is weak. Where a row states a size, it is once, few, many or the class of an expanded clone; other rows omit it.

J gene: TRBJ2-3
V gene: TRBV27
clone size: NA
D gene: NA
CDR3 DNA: TGTGCCAGCAGTCCGTCATCAACTCATAGCACAGATACGCAGTATTTT
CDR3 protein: CASSPSSTHSTDTQYF

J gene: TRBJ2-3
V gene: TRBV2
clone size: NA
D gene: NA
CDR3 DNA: TGTGCCAGCATACGATCCGGCACGGACCCAGATACGCAGTATTTT
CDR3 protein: CASIRSGTDPDTQYF

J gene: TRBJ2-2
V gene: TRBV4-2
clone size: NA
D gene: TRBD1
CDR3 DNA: TGTGCCAGCAGCCTAAATACCGGGACAGGGGGCGACGGCGGGGAGCTGTTTTTT
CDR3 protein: CASSLNTGTGGDGGELFF

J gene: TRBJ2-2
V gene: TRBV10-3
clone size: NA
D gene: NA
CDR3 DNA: TGTGCCATCAGTGTTGAGGGTACCGGGGAGCTGTTTTTT
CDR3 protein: CAISVEGTGELFF

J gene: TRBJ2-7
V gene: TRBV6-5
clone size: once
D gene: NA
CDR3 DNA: TGTGCCAGCAGTTACTCCGGACCCGGGGATTACGAGCAGTACTTC
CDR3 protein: CASSYSGPGDYEQYF

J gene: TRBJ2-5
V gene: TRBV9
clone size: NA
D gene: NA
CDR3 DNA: TGTGCCAGCAGCCCTCAAGGGGAGACCCAGTACTTC
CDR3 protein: CASSPQGETQYF

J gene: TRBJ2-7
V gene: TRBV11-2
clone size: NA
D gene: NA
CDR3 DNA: TGTGCCAGCAGCTTAGATCGGAGGGGGAACGAGCAGTACTTC
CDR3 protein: CASSLDRRGNEQYF

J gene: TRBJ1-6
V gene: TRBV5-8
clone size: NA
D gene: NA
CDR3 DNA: TGTGCCAGCAGCTTGGTGGAGGGCCCCGGGCCCCTCCACTTT
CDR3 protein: CASSLVEGPGPLHF

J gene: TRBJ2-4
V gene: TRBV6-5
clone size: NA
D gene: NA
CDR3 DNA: TGTGCCAGCAGTTACTCGCCCGAAACGGCTAAAAACATTCAGTACTTC
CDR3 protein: CASSYSPETAKNIQYF

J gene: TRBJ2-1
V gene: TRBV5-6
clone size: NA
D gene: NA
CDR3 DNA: TGTGCCAGCAGCCCTGGACACTTGTACAATGAGCAGTTCTTC
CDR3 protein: CASSPGHLYNEQFF

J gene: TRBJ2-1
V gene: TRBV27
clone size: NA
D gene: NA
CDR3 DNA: TGTGCCAGCAGTTTAGCGGGAAATGAGCAGTTCTTC
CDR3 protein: CASSLAGNEQFF

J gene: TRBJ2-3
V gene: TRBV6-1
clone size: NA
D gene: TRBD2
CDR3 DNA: TGTGCCAGCAGTGAAGTCGGAGCGGGATGGGGCACAGATACGCAGTATTTT
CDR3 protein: CASSEVGAGWGTDTQYF

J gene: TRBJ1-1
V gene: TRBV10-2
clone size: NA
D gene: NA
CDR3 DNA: TGCGCCAGCAGTGACGGGACGGTGGGCACTGAAGCTTTCTTT
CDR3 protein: CASSDGTVGTEAFF

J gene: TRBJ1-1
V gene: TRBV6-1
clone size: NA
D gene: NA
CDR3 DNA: TGTGCCAGCAGTGACCCCGGGCGAAACTTT
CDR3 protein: CASSDPGRNF

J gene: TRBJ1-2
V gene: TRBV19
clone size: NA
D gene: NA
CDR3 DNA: TGTGCCAGTTCTGGCAGGACAAAGGATGGCTACACCTTC
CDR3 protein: CASSGRTKDGYTF

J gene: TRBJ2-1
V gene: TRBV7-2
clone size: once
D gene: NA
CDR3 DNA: TGTGCCAGCGCCCCCGACTCCTACAATGAGCAGTTCTTC
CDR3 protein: CASAPDSYNEQFF

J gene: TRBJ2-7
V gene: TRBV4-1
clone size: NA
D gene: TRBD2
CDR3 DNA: TGCGCCAGCAGCCAAAGTCTAGCGGGAGATACCTACGAGCAGTACTTC
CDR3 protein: CASSQSLAGDTYEQYF

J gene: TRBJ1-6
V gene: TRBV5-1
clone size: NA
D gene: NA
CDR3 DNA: TGCGCCAGCAGCTCCGACGGTCTAAATTCACCCCTCCACTTT
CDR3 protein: CASSSDGLNSPLHF

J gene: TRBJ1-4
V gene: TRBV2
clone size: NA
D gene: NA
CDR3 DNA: TGTGCCAGCAGTGAAGCGATAGGGCAGGGCGCAAAACTGTTTTTT
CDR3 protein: CASSEAIGQGAKLFF

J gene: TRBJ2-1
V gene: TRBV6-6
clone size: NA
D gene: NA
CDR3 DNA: TGTGCCAGCAGTTATACTACAGTTCCCAATGAGCAGTTCTTC
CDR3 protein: CASSYTTVPNEQFF

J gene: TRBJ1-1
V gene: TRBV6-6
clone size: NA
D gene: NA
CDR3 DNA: TGTGCCAGCAGTTACTCGATGGAGGGGGGGGACACTGAAGCTTTCTTT
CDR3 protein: CASSYSMEGGDTEAFF

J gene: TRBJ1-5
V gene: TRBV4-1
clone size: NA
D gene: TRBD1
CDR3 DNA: TGCGCCAGCAGCCTAGGGACAGAGGGGAATCAGCCCCAGCATTTT
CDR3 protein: CASSLGTEGNQPQHF

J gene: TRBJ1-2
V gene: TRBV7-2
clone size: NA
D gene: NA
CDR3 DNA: TGTGCCAGCAGCCCGTCTTATGGCTACACCTTC
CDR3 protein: CASSPSYGYTF

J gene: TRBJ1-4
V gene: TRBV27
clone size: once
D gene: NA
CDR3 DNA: TGTGCCTGCGGGGGCGCAACTAATGAAAAACTGTTTTTT
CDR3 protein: CACGGATNEKLFF

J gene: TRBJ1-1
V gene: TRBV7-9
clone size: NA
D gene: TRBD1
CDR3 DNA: TGTGCCAGCAGCCCGACAGGGGTCGCTGAAGCTTTCTTT
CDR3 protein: CASSPTGVAEAFF

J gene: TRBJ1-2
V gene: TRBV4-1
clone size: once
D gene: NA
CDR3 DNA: TGCGCCAGCAGCCAAGAGGGATGGCAGGGCCCTAACTATGGCTACACCTTC
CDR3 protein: CASSQEGWQGPNYGYTF

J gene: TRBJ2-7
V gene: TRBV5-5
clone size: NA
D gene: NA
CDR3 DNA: TGTGCCAGCAGCTTGCTGTGGACTCCGAGCTCCTACGAGCAGTACTTC
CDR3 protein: CASSLLWTPSSYEQYF

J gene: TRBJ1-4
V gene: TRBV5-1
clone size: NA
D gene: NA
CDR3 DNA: TGCGCCAGCCGATTGGGGGATGAAAAACTGTTTTTT
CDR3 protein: CASRLGDEKLFF

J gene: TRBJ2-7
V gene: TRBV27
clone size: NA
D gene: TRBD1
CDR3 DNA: TGTGCCACCACAGGGGGTCGGGAGCAGTACTTC
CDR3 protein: CATTGGREQYF

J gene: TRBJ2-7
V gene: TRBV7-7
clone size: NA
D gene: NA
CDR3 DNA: TGTGCTAGCAGCCCAACGTTGAGTCCAAGGGGAGAGCAGTACTTC
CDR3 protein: CASSPTLSPRGEQYF

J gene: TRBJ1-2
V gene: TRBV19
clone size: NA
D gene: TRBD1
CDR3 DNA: TGTGCCAGTAGTCTAGCACCGGGACAGGGTTTTCCTAACTATGGCTACACCTTC
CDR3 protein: CASSLAPGQGFPNYGYTF

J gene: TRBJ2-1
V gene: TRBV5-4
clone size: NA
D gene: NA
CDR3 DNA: TGTGCCAGCAGCCAGAAGATGTTCGAGGAGGGCCAAGAGGTCAATGAGCAGTTCTTC
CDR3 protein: CASSQKMFEEGQEVNEQFF

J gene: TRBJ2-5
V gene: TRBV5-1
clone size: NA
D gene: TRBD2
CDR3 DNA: TGCGCCAGCAGCCTACGTCCTAGCGGGGTGGAGACCCAGTACTTC
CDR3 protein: CASSLRPSGVETQYF

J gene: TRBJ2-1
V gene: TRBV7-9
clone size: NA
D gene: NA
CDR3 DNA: TGTGCCAGTTCGGCCCGACCCGATGAGCAGTTCTTC
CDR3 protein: CASSARPDEQFF

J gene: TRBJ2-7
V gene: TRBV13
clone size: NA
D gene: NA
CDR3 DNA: TGTGCCAGCAGCTTCTCAGCGGTACCCTCCTACGAGCAGTACTTC
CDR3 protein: CASSFSAVPSYEQYF

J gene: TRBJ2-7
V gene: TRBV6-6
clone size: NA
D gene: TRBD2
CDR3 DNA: TGTGCCAGCACCGGACTAGCGGGACCCCACGAGCAGTACTTC
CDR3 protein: CASTGLAGPHEQYF

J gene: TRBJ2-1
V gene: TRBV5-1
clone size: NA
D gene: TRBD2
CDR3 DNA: TGCGCCAGCAGCATAGCGGGGGGCGATTACAATGAGCAGTTCTTC
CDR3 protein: CASSIAGGDYNEQFF

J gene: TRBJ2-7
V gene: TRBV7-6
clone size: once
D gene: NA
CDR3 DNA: TGTGCCAGCAGCTTAACACCTTCCTACGAGCAGTACTTC
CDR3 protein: CASSLTPSYEQYF

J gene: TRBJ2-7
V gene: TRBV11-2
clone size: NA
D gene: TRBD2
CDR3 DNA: TGTGCCAGCAGCCCAACTGGGACTAGACGCGAGCAGTACTTC
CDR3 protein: CASSPTGTRREQYF

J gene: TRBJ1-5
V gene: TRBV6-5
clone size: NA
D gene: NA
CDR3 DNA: TGTGCCAGCAGACGGGACGGTGATAGCAATCAGCCCCAGCATTTT
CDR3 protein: CASRRDGDSNQPQHF

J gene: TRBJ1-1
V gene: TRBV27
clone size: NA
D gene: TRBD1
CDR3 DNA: TGTGCCAGCAACTCAGACAGGGGAATAACTGAAGCTTTCTTT
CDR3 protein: CASNSDRGITEAFF

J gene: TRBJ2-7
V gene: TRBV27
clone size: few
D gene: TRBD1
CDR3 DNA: TGTGCCAGCAACAGGGGTGGCGAGCAGTACTTC
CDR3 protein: CASNRGGEQYF